This T cell receptor beta chain was identified during a study of shared clonotypes between healthy human individuals. Findings and limits, study-wide: All-four-donor shared clonotypes had higher generation probabilities than non-shared clonotypes did.

The protocol was immunoSEQ multiplex PCR, while the TCRdb copy is restricted to in-frame clones and leaves out a portion. This sample has roughly 330,000 clones; approximately 74% occur once, and the top ten carry about a tenth. In the case of this clone: The antigen is not known.

Germline loops: CDR1 ENHRY, CDR2 SYGVKD. The CDR3 runs 13 residues. V lost 8 bases, J lost 5 bases, and 15 bases lay in between. Specimen: memory CD4+ T cells sorted from blood. Subset reported: CD45RA-negative fraction. This sequence joins TRBV10-3 and TRBJ2-5; D tentatively fits TRBD1 or TRBD2 (5 bases each). This receptor was identified in a man under 40 in good health. The CDR3 DNA reads TGTGCCATCCGGGACCAGTCCGCGGAGACCCAGTACTTC. Translating it yields CAIRDQSAETQYF.